Listed below are T cell receptor beta chains from one sample, sequenced in a study of T cell responses to AZD1222 COVID-19 vaccine. Libraries were prepared by immunoSEQ multiplex PCR; TCRdb keeps only in-frame clonotypes and omits some of them. The sample lists approximately 210,000 clones; 90% to 95% were seen once. Sample: peripheral blood, taken 28 days after the second AZD1222 dose. These receptors were obtained from an adult who received the AZD1222 COVID-19 vaccine. CDR3s include the opening cysteine and the closing phenylalanine or tryptophan. A D gene is named only where the DNA matches it firmly. Size is omitted from some rows. Given values are once, few, many or a class for expanded clones.

abundance	v_gene	d_gene	len	j_gene	CDR3nt	CDR3aa
NA	TRBV3-1/TRBV3-2	NA	11	TRBJ2-5	TGTGCCAGCAGCCTCCGGGGGACCCAGTACTTC	CASSLRGTQYF
NA	TRBV28	NA	15	TRBJ1-4	TGTGCCAGCAGTTTAGCAGGGTTAACTAATGAAAAACTGTTTTTT	CASSLAGLTNEKLFF
NA	TRBV29-1	NA	11	TRBJ1-2	TGCAGCGTTGAAGGAGTATATGGCTACACCTTC	CSVEGVYGYTF
NA	TRBV12-3/TRBV12-4	NA	12	TRBJ2-7	TGTGCCAGCACCCGAGGATCTTACGAGCAGTACTTC	CASTRGSYEQYF
once	TRBV6-5	NA	14	TRBJ1-2	TGTGCCAGCAGTTACGTCGGGGGCAACTATGGCTACACCTTC	CASSYVGGNYGYTF
few	TRBV6-4	NA	14	TRBJ1-6	TGTGCCAGCAGCGCAGGGCACCTAAATTCACCCCTCCACTTT	CASSAGHLNSPLHF
NA	TRBV11-3	NA	15	TRBJ1-1	TGTGCCAGCAGCTCTAGAGGGGGACTAGGGGCTGAAGCTTTCTTT	CASSSRGGLGAEAFF
NA	TRBV10-3	NA	13	TRBJ1-1	TGTGCCATCAGCCGGACAGAGAACACTGAAGCTTTCTTT	CAISRTENTEAFF
once	TRBV4-1	NA	14	TRBJ1-6	TGCGCCAGCAGTGACACAGGATATAATTCACCCCTCCACTTT	CASSDTGYNSPLHF
NA	TRBV19	TRBD2	13	TRBJ2-7	TGTGCCAGTAGTATATCTAGCGGGACGGTGCAGTACTTC	CASSISSGTVQYF
NA	TRBV7-9	NA	13	TRBJ1-5	TGTGCCAGCAGCTTAGGTCCTAATCAGCCCCAGCATTTT	CASSLGPNQPQHF
NA	TRBV29-1	TRBD1	15	TRBJ1-2	TGCAGCGTTGGGGTCGGACAGGGCACCTACTATGGCTACACCTTC	CSVGVGQGTYYGYTF
NA	TRBV6-5	TRBD1	14	TRBJ1-1	TGTGCCAGCAGTCTTATACAGGGGGCGACTGAAGCTTTCTTT	CASSLIQGATEAFF
once	TRBV12-5	TRBD1	13	TRBJ1-6	TGTGCTAGTGGTTCCCTCCGGGACAGGGCCCTCCACTTT	CASGSLRDRALHF
NA	TRBV5-1	TRBD1	14	TRBJ1-2	TGCGCCAGCAGCCCGGGACAGGGGGCGCGCGGCTACACCTTC	CASSPGQGARGYTF
NA	TRBV27	TRBD1	15	TRBJ1-5	TGTGCCAGCAGCACCGGGACAGGTGGCAATCAGCCCCAGCATTTT	CASSTGTGGNQPQHF
NA	TRBV5-4	NA	18	TRBJ1-2	TGTGCCAGCAGCCCCGATAGGCTGGGACTGAACGAAAACTATGGCTACACCTTC	CASSPDRLGLNENYGYTF
NA	TRBV18	TRBD1	14	TRBJ1-1	TGTGCCAGCTCAGCGGGACAGGGGGGGACTGAAGCTTTCTTT	CASSAGQGGTEAFF
NA	TRBV11-3	NA	15	TRBJ2-3	TGTGCCAGCAGCCCGGGCATGTCTAGCACAGATACGCAGTATTTT	CASSPGMSSTDTQYF
NA	TRBV21-1	NA	15	TRBJ1-3	TGTGCCAGCAGCAACCTGACAGCCTCTGGAAACACCATATATTTT	CASSNLTASGNTIYF
NA	TRBV7-9	NA	14	TRBJ1-5	TGTGCCAGCAGCCAAGGCCCGGGCAGGCAGCCCCAGCATTTT	CASSQGPGRQPQHF
NA	TRBV7-2	TRBD1	16	TRBJ2-5	TGTGCCAGCAGCTTAACCGGGACAGGGTACCAAGAGACCCAGTACTTC	CASSLTGTGYQETQYF
NA	TRBV12-3/TRBV12-4	NA	13	TRBJ1-2	TGTGCCAGCAGTTGGGAAGGCTTGGGGGGCTACACCTTC	CASSWEGLGGYTF
NA	TRBV2	NA	12	TRBJ2-7	TGTGCCAGCAACATAGCTACCTACGAGCAGTACTTC	CASNIATYEQYF
once	TRBV14	NA	11	TRBJ2-7	TGTGCCAGCAGCAAAAAGGACGAGCAGTACTTC	CASSKKDEQYF
NA	TRBV18	NA	16	TRBJ2-2	TGTGCCAGCTCCCCTATCGGGCCCATTAACACCGGGGAGCTGTTTTTT	CASSPIGPINTGELFF
NA	TRBV5-1	NA	13	TRBJ1-1	TGCGCCAGCGGCCCAGGAGATAACACTGAAGCTTTCTTT	CASGPGDNTEAFF
NA	TRBV5-3	NA	13	TRBJ2-7	TGTGCCAGAAGCTTCCAGACAGAAACCGAGCAGTACTTC	CARSFQTETEQYF
NA	TRBV12-3/TRBV12-4	NA	12	TRBJ1-2	TGTGCCAGCAGTTTAACCGGTCGAGGCTACACCTTC	CASSLTGRGYTF
NA	TRBV3-1/TRBV3-2	NA	13	TRBJ2-7	TGTGCCAGCAGCCACAGGTCCGCCTACGAGCAGTACTTC	CASSHRSAYEQYF